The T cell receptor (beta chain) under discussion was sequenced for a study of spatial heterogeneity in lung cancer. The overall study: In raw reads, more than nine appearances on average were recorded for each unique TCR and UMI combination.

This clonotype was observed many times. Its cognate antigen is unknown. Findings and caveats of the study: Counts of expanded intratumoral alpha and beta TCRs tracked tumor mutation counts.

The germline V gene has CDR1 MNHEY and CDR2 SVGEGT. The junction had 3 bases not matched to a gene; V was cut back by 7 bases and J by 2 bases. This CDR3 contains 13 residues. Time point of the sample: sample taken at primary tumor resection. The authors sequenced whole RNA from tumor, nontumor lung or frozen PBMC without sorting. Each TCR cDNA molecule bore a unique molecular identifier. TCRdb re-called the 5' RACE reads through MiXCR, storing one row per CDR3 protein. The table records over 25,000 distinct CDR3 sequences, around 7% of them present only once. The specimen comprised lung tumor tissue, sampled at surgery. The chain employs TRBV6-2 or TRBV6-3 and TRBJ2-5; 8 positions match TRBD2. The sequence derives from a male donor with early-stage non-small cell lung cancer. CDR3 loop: CASKIAGQETQYF. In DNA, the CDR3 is TGTGCCAGCAAAATAGCGGGGCAAGAGACCCAGTACTTC.